This T cell receptor (beta chain) was obtained from a study of blood T cell repertoires in COVID-19. Original data processing: Amplification of reference gene primers provided the estimated nucleated cell counts. Only in-frame clones appear in the TCRdb table, and some are missing; sequencing was by immunoSEQ multiplex PCR. The V and J calls and clone size come from that table; D and trimming were worked out from the DNA. Of 150,000 to 200,000 clones in the sample, more than 65% are singletons; the top ten hold roughly 9.6%. Before being deemed recovered, Cohort 3 donors had two negative PCRs, clearance, or symptom resolution. This CDR3 region has 15 residues. V was pared by 0 bases and J by 4 bases, with 11 bases between. Per germline, CDR1 SGHNT and CDR2 YYREEE (reference sequence).

The chain employs TRBV5-4 and TRBJ1-3; D is unresolved. The specimen sequenced was PBMCs or T cells enriched from blood (not recorded which). The sequence was collected from a man in his fifties who had recovered from COVID-19. The CDR3 DNA reads as TGTGCCAGCAGCTTGGATCAAGCAAGCGGAAACACCATATATTTT. This sequence encodes CASSLDQASGNTIYF.